The 15 T cell receptor beta chains in this list originate from one sample, sequenced in a study of T-cell reconstitution after alpha-beta-depleted transplantation in children. The TCRbeta library incorporated unique molecular identifiers. TCRdb independently ran MiXCR on the PCR reads; one entry per CDR3 protein. The profile shows some 350,000 distinct CDR3 sequences, 15% to 20% of them singletons. The sequenced sample was PBMCs, mostly from graft donor cells, obtained 360 days after TCRalphabeta/CD19-depleted stem cell transplant. The receptor set was obtained from a male patient between 2 and 10 years old who had a stem cell transplant for acute lymphoblastic leukemia, so the T cells may come from the graft donor.

This clonotype has only a few counts. Its ends do not fully match the called genes, so a read error is possible. This rearrangement joins TRBV7-8 to TRBJ2-6, with D perhaps matching TRBD1 or TRBD2 (5 bases each). From germline, CDR1 is SGHVS and CDR2 FQNEAQ. This CDR3 is built from 17 residues. The CDR3 nucleotides read TGTGCCACCCTTTCGAGGGGAAGTCTCTCTGTGGCCAACGTCCTGACTTTC. Protein: CATLSRGSLSVANVLTF.

The chain combines TRBV15 with TRBJ1-3, with 8 bases lining up with TRBD1. V trimming: 0 bases; J trimming: 7 bases; junction bases outside the gene matches: 5. Germline loops: CDR1 LNHNV, CDR2 YYDKDF (reference sequence). The length of the CDR3 is 15 residues. CDR3 coding DNA: TGTGCCACCAGCAGAGATCCAGGGGGCAGGAACACCATATATTTT. Translation: CATSRDPGGRNTIYF.

The chain employs TRBV4-2 and TRBJ2-7; 11 bases match TRBD2. The CDR3 totals 17 residues. The germline gives CDR1 LGHNA, CDR2 YNFKEQ. J gave up 0 bases and V 1 base, and 5 bases lay outside the gene matches. CDR3 in amino acids: CASSQGLAGLSSYEQYF. The CDR3, as DNA: TGTGCCAGCAGCCAAGGACTAGCGGGACTTAGCTCCTACGAGCAGTACTTC.

The chain links TRBV12-3 or TRBV12-4 to TRBJ1-5; tentative D call: TRBD1 (5 bases). V dropped 3 bases and J dropped 6 bases, with 18 bases sitting between them. The CDR3 is 16 amino acids. In nucleotides, the CDR3 is TGTGCCAGCAGTTTGTACGGGACCCGGGAGGGTCAGCCCCAGCATTTT. Amino acid sequence: CASSLYGTREGQPQHF.

This clonotype was recorded a few times. The genes are TRBV15 and TRBJ2-1; possible D gene TRBD2, 5 bases. Trimming cost V 4 bases and J 3 bases, with 10 bases left between them. Germline CDR1 and CDR2: LNHNV and YYDKDF (reference sequence). CDR3 size: 14 residues. CDR3 DNA: TGTGCCACCAGCATCAACCGGGACTACAATGAGCAGTTCTTC. Protein product: CATSINRDYNEQFF. The whole variable domain, remainder taken from reference TRBV15 and TRBJ2-1, is DAMVIQNPRYQVTQFGKPVTLSCSQTLNHNVMYWYQQKSSQAPKLLFHYYDKDFNNEADTPDNFQSRRPNTSFCFLDIRSPGLGDTAMYLCATSINRDYNEQFFGPGTRLTVL.

This chain joins TRBV7-6 and TRBJ2-1; 11 bases are a match to TRBD2. The CDR3 covers 18 residues. Germline V lookup: CDR1 SGHVS, CDR2 FNYEAQ. Germline trimming cut 2 bases from V and 6 bases from J; bases unmatched to any gene: 12. The CDR3 DNA sequence: TGTGCCAGCAGCTTAACTATAGCGGGAGGGCCACGTTTCAATGAGCAGTTCTTC. Amino acids: CASSLTIAGGPRFNEQFF.

CDR3 sequence (DNA): TGTGCCAGCTCACCCCTCGGGACGGACTCATCTGGGGCCAACGTCCTGACTTTC. It codes for CASSPLGTDSSGANVLTF. The chain employs TRBV18 and TRBJ2-6, with D perhaps given as TRBD1 or TRBD2 (5 bases each). The V end was cut by 3 bases, the J end by 1 base, with 16 bases between. CDR1 is KGHSH and CDR2 is LQKENI in the germline V gene. The CDR3 loop spans 18 amino acids. The variable domain in full, completed from reference TRBV18 and TRBJ2-6, reads NAGVMQNPRHLVRRRGQEARLRCSPMKGHSHVYWYRQLPEEGLKFMVYLQKENIIDESGMPKERFSAEFPKEGPSILRIQQVVRGDSAAYFCASSPLGTDSSGANVLTFGAGSRLTVL.

This clonotype was observed many times. The junction does not match germline at one end; this may be a read error. This chain joins TRBV5-1 and TRBJ2-3; 10 nucleotides match TRBD2. Germline V gene lookup returns CDR1 SGHRS and CDR2 YFSETQ. This CDR3 has 15 amino acids. CDR3 residues: CASSFSGRGTDTQYF. The CDR3 nucleotides are TGTGCCAGCAGTTTCAGCGGGAGGGGCACAGATACGCAGTATTTT.

The gene calls are TRBV28 and TRBJ2-5; D is tentatively TRBD1 or TRBD2 (5 bases each). Germline V lookup: CDR1 MDHEN, CDR2 SYDVKM. Trimming took 3 bases from V and 5 from J, leaving 16 bases between them. The CDR3 is 15 residues long. CDR3 bases: TGTGCCAGCAGTTTGGGGGTGTCGGCGGTGGAGACCCAGTACTTC. It codes for CASSLGVSAVETQYF.

The chain employs TRBV4-2 and TRBJ2-3, with 10 nucleotides matching TRBD2. Germline CDR1 and CDR2: LGHNA and YNFKEQ. The CDR3 is 17 residues long. Germline trimming cut 2 bases from V and 2 bases from J; bases unmatched to any gene: 7. The CDR3 DNA sequence: TGTGCCAGCAGCCAAATTACAGGACTAGCGGACACAGATACGCAGTATTTT. Protein product: CASSQITGLADTDTQYF.

The V and J genes are TRBV20-1 and TRBJ1-4; TRBD1 matches at 8 bases. The J segment lost 7 bases and the V segment lost 6 bases, leaving 22 bases of the junction unmatched. Germline V gene data show CDR1 as DFQATT and CDR2 as SNEGSKA (reference sequence). The CDR3 covers 18 residues. The CDR3 spells CSASHRGWVWGLSEKLFF. CDR3 nucleotides: TGCAGTGCGTCCCACAGGGGGTGGGTTTGGGGTCTATCTGAAAAACTGTTTTTT.

V gene TRBV11-2 combines with J gene TRBJ2-7; no definite D call. This CDR3 region has 13 residues. Germline CDR1 SGHAT, CDR2 FQNNGV. Between the trimmed V and J ends, which lost 10 bases and 1 base, there was a span of 14 bases. The CDR3, as DNA: TGTGCCACCAAGGATACCGAATCCTACGAGCAGTACTTC. The encoded protein is CATKDTESYEQYF.

This sequence joins TRBV4-3 and TRBJ2-3; 9 nucleotides align to TRBD2. V lost 0 bases, J lost 5 bases, and 9 bases stayed unmatched. In germline, CDR1 is LGHNA, CDR2 YSLEER. The CDR3 is made up of 17 amino acids. The CDR3 loop is CASSQDWAGGVGDTQYF. The CDR3 bases are TGCGCCAGCAGCCAAGATTGGGCGGGAGGGGTCGGAGATACGCAGTATTTT.

This clonotype was observed a few times. DNA of the CDR3: TGTGCCAGCAGTCCCTCCTGGGGGGATGGGGCCAACGTCCTGACTTTC. It is translated as CASSPSWGDGANVLTF. The chain employs TRBV27 and TRBJ2-6, with D possibly being TRBD2 (6 bases). This CDR3 has 16 residues. V lost 5 bases to trimming and J lost 3 bases, with 14 bases between them. CDR1 and CDR2 from the germline V gene are MNHEY and SMNVEV (reference sequence).

Only a few counts were recorded for this clonotype. The chain joins TRBV20-1 to TRBJ1-1; 11 bases map to TRBD1. Germline V lookup: CDR1 DFQATT, CDR2 SNEGSKA (reference sequence). With 2 bases clipped from V and 8 bases from J, the junction kept 4 bases outside the gene matches. The CDR3 spans 13 residues. The CDR3: CSARPGQGEEAFF. DNA for the CDR3: TGCAGTGCTAGACCGGGACAGGGGGAGGAAGCTTTCTTT.